This TCR beta chain was recovered during a study of blood T cell repertoires in COVID-19. Across the study: Samples taken during acute and convalescent COVID-19 were collected in the United States, Italy and Spain. The analysed material was cDNA or gDNA that came from T cells, B-cell-depleted T cells, or PBMCs.

How the authors handled the data: Amplified reference gene primers provided the basis for estimating nucleated cell counts. TCRdb's copy holds only in-frame clones and misses some; the assay was immunoSEQ multiplex PCR. V and J calls and clone size are given by that table; D and trimming were obtained from the DNA. The sample gives around 77,000 clones, about nine tenths of which show up once; 11% is in the top ten. J lost 3 bases, V lost 0 bases, and 0 bases had no gene match. This CDR3 contains 16 residues. Germline CDR1 MNHEY, CDR2 SVGEGT. This chain joins TRBV6-2 or TRBV6-3 and TRBJ2-2; 11 bases match TRBD2. The sequenced material came from peripheral blood. This TCR was recovered from a man between 65 and 79 years old with active or convalescent COVID-19. As DNA, the CDR3 is TGTGCCAGCAGTTACTCGACTAGCGGGGACACCGGGGAGCTGTTTTTT. As protein: CASSYSTSGDTGELFF.